The present T cell receptor beta chain was sequenced within a study of shared clonotypes between healthy human individuals. Study-level background: A couple of women and a few men aged 18 to 49 served as donors.

Whole-study results and caveats: Inspection by rarefaction showed sorted-subset sequencing to be incomplete despite large depth.

This clone showed up just once. As yet, its antigen is unknown. CD4+ cells yielded CD45RA+ naive and CD45RA-negative memory subsets. A deep-level run was used for the assay. Generated by immunoSEQ multiplex PCR, the TCRdb table keeps only in-frame clones and is missing some. Seen here are 800,000 to 1,200,000 clones, around 82% observed once, and the top ten hold approximately 0.5%. Sequencing was carried out using memory CD4+ T cells from PBMCs. Subset in this sample: CD45RA-negative fraction. This TCR came from a man aged 18 to 29 in good health. Some clones in this sample may be carry-over from other donors' samples.

CDR3 nucleotides: TGTGCCAGCTCGCCCGGGACAGACGCCTCCTACGAGCAGTACTTC. Translated, it gives CASSPGTDASYEQYF. The V call is TRBV18, the J call TRBJ2-7; 7 bases map to TRBD1. There are 15 residues in the CDR3. V shed 6 bases and J 0 bases; nucleotides not matched to a gene: 8. CDR1 is KGHSH, CDR2 LQKENI, per germline. Full variable domain (outside the CDR3, taken from reference TRBV18 and TRBJ2-7): NAGVMQNPRHLVRRRGQEARLRCSPMKGHSHVYWYRQLPEEGLKFMVYLQKENIIDESGMPKERFSAEFPKEGPSILRIQQVVRGDSAAYFCASSPGTDASYEQYFGPGTRLTVT.